This is a list of T cell receptor beta chains from one sample in a study of CD8 T cells in ankylosing spondylitis. TCRdb analysed the 5' RACE reads with MiXCR anew, one entry per CDR3 protein. This sample has around 450,000 distinct CDR3 sequences, with roughly a quarter found just once. Sequenced material: blood, either unsorted or a sorted T cell fraction (not recorded which). Source of these receptors: a male donor with ankylosing spondylitis. The CDR3 runs from the conserved cysteine through the conserved F or W.

J	V	CDR3
TRBJ2-3	TRBV3-1	CASSQEGDTQYF
TRBJ1-2	TRBV12-3/TRBV12-4	CASSPRREVGYGYTF
TRBJ2-1	TRBV20-1	CSASLAGVNEQFF
TRBJ2-3	TRBV5-1	CASSFGLITDTQYF
TRBJ2-2	TRBV6-1	CASSELGRGTGELFF
TRBJ1-1	TRBV9	CASSVDVRVDTEAFF
TRBJ1-5	TRBV6-4	CASSDSWGVDQPQHF
TRBJ2-5	TRBV20-1	CSARTGTQETQYF
TRBJ2-3	TRBV20-1	CSAPFFGRSSTDTQYF
TRBJ2-1	TRBV11-2	CASSLETSREQFF
TRBJ1-2	TRBV15	CATTRTNRGDGYTF